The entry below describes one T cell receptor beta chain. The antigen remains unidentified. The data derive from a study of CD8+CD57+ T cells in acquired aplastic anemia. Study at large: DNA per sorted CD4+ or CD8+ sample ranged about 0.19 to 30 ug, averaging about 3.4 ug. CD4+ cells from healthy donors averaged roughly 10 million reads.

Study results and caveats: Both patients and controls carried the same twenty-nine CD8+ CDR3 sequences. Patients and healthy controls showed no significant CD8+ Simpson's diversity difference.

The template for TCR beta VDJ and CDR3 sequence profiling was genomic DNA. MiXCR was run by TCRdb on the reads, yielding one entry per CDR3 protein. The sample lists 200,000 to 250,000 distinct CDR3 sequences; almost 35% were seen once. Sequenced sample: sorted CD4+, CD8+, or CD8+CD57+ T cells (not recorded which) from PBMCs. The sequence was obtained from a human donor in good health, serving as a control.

The CDR3 sequence is CASSQGHGDYGYTF. In nucleotides, the CDR3 is TGCGCCAGCAGCCAAGGCCACGGAGACTATGGCTACACCTTC. This chain joins TRBV4-3 and TRBJ1-2; D gene ambiguous. Trimming removed 1 base at V and 3 bases at J, with 9 bases between. The germline V gene has CDR1 LGHNA and CDR2 YSLEER. The CDR3 extends over 14 amino acids.